Sequencing of this T cell receptor beta chain was carried out in a study of CD8+CD57+ T cells in acquired aplastic anemia. Study findings and constraints: Roughly 30 sequences, all CD8+ CDR3, were shared between patients and controls.

This clonotype was picked up many times. What it binds is not known. In patients chosen for sequencing, flow cytometry had shown CD8+CD57+ cell expansion. Among the patients, all had severe acquired aplastic anemia. Trimming removed 8 bases from V and 3 bases from J, with 9 bases in between. From germline, CDR1 is ENHRY and CDR2 SYGVKD. The CDR3 covers 12 residues. Profiles of TCR beta VDJ and CDR3 were generated from a genomic DNA template. TCRdb processed the reads anew with MiXCR; each CDR3 protein has one entry. The sample includes 180,000 or so distinct CDR3 sequences, less than 65% of them seen just once.

Source material: sorted CD4+, CD8+, or CD8+CD57+ T cells (not recorded which) from PBMCs. This rearrangement joins TRBV10-3 to TRBJ2-3; the D is unclear. This clonotype was obtained from a human donor with aplastic anemia. CDR3 loop: CAIGIATDTQYF. Here the CDR3 DNA reads TGTGCCATCGGGATAGCTACAGATACGCAGTATTTT.